Included here is one T cell receptor (beta chain) sequence, with context. This sample was included in a study of blood T cell repertoires in COVID-19. In the study overall: Italy, Spain and the United States were the sources of the convalescent and acute COVID-19 samples. Nucleic acid was either cDNA or gDNA, and it came from T cells, B-cell-depleted T cells, or PBMCs.

The method was immunoSEQ multiplex PCR; TCRdb's version includes in-frame clones alone and lacks a portion of them. Among about 170,000 clones listed, approximately 85% were seen once. V lost 6 bases to trimming and J lost 7 bases, with 10 bases between them. The V gene's germline CDR1 is KGHSH and CDR2 LQKENI. The CDR3 is 13 amino acids. The chain is built from TRBV18 and TRBJ1-6; no definite D call. This receptor was obtained from a man aged 55 to 70 who had recovered from COVID-19. Sequencing used peripheral blood. Written as DNA, the CDR3 is TGTGCCAGCTCCCGTGGAGCGAATTCACCCCTCCACTTT. This encodes CASSRGANSPLHF.